This T cell receptor beta chain was sequenced during a study of cytomegalovirus exposure and HLA in healthy donors. About the study: Unique TCRs numbering about 85 million, obtained from HLA-typed donors, made up an early data release.

Notes on the study in general: The authors later linked a missense DCLRE1C variant to TCR beta V- and J-gene trimming. Links to common viral pathogens appeared, in a later analysis, for several of the most significant clusters. In vitro assays verified that three CMV-associated chains recognized CMV antigens specifically.

A note on this clone: The antigen remains unidentified.

In the PCR, 60 Vbeta and 13 Jbeta primers were used. Here immunoSEQ multiplex PCR was the method, and the copy in TCRdb shows in-frame clones only, minus some. This sample has approximately 160,000 clones, with just under 80% found just once. This clonotype was sampled from a man aged 18 to 30 in good health and CMV-seropositive. Material for sequencing was PBMCs.

CDR3 in amino acids: CASSQGSYEQYF. The DNA for the CDR3 is TGTGCCAGCAGCCAGGGGTCCTACGAGCAGTACTTC. The gene calls are TRBV7-9 and TRBJ2-7; a weak D match, TRBD1 (6 bases). V was trimmed by 5 bases and J by 1 base, leaving 6 bases between them. This CDR3 is 12 amino acids long. Germline CDR1 and CDR2: SEHNR and FQNEAQ (reference sequence).